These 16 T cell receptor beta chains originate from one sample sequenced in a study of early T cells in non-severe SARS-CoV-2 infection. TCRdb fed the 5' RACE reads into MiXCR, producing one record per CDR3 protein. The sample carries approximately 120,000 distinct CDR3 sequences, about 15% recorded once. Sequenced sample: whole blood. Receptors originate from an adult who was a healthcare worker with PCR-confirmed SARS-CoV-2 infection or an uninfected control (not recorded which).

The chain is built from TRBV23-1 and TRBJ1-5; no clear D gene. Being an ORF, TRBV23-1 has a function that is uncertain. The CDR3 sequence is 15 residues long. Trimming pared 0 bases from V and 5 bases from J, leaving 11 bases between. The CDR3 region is CASSQSKGEHQPQHF. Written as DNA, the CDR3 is TGCGCCAGCAGTCAATCTAAGGGAGAGCATCAGCCCCAGCATTTT.

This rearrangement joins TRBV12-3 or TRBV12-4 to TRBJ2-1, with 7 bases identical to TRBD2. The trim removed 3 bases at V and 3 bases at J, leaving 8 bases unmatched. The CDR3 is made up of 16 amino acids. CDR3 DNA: TGTGCCAGCAGTTTGGCTGGGGGGGGTCACTACAATGAGCAGTTCTTC. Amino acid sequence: CASSLAGGGHYNEQFF.

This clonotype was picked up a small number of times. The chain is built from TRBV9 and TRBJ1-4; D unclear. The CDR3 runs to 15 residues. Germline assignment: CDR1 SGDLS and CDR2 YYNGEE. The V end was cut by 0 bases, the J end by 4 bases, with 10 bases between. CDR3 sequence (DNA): TGTGCCAGCAGCGTAGGGGGAAGAAGTAATGAAAAACTGTTTTTT. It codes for CASSVGGRSNEKLFF.

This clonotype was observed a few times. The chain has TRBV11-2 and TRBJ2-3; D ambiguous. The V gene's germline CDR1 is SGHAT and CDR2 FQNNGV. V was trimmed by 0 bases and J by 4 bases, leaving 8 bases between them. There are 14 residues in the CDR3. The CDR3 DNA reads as TGTGCCAGCAGCTTAGACTCCCGGGCAGATACGCAGTATTTT. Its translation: CASSLDSRADTQYF.

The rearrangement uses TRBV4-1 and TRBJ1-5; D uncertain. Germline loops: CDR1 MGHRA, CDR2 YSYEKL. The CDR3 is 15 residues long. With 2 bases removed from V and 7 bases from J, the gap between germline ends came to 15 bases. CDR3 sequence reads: CASSQMERTGQPQHF. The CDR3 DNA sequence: TGCGCCAGCAGCCAAATGGAAAGGACGGGCCAGCCCCAGCATTTT.

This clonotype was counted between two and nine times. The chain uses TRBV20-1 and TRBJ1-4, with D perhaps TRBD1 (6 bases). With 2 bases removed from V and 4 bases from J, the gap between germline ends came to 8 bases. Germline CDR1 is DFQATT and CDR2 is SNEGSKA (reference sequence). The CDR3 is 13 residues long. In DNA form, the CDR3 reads TGCAGTGCTAGACGACAGGATAATGAAAAACTGTTTTTT. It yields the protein CSARRQDNEKLFF.

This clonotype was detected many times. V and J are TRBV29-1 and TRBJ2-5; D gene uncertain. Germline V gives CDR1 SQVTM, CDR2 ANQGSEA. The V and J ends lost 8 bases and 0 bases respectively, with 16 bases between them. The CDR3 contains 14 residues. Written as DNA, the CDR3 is TGCAGCCTCGGCCGCGGTCAGGACCAAGAGACCCAGTACTTC. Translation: CSLGRGQDQETQYF.

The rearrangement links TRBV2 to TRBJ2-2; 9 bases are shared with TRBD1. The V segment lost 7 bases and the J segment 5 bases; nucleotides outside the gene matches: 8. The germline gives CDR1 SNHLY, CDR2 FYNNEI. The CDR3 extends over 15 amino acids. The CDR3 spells CASTSGTGRTGELFF. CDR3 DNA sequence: TGTGCCAGCACGAGCGGGACAGGGAGGACCGGGGAGCTGTTTTTT.

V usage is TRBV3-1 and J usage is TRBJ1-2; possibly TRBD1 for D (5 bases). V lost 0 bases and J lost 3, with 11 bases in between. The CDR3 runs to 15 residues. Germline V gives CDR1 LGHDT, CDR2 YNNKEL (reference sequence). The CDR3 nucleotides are TGTGCCAGCAGCCAAGATCCGCCGGGGCACTATGGCTACACCTTC. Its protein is CASSQDPPGHYGYTF.

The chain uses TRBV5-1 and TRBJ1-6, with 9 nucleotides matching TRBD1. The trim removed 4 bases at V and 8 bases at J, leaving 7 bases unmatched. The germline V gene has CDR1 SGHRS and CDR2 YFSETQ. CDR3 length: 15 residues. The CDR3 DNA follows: TGCGCCAGCAGCCCGACCGGGACAGGGTATTCACCCCTCCACTTT. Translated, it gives CASSPTGTGYSPLHF.

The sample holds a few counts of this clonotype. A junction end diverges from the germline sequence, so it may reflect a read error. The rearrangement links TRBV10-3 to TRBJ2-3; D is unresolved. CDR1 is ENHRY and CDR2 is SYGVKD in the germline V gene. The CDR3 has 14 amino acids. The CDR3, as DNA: TGTGTCATCAGTGAGTCTGCTAGCACAGATACGCAGTATTTT. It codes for CVISESASTDTQYF.

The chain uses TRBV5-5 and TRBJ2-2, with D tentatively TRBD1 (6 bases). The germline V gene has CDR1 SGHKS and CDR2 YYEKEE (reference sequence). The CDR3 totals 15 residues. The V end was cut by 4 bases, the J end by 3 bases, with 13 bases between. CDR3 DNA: TGTGCCAGCAGCAAAAGCAGGGGCCACACCGGGGAGCTGTTTTTT. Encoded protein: CASSKSRGHTGELFF.

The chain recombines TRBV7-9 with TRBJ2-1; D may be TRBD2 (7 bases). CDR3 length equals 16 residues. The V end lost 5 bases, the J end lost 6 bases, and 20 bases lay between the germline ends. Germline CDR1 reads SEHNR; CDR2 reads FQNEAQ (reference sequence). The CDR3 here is CASSATGGPTCNEQFF. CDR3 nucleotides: TGTGCCAGCAGCGCAACCGGGGGGCCCACCTGCAATGAGCAGTTCTTC.

The CDR3, as DNA: TGTGCCAGTAGTATAGGGGCTAGGGGCAGCACAGATACGCAGTATTTT. This gives the protein CASSIGARGSTDTQYF. The chain carries TRBV19 and TRBJ2-3; TRBD1 is a possible D gene (5 bases). The CDR3 totals 16 residues. The ends were cut back, 1 base at V and 0 bases at J, with 11 bases in the middle. Germline CDR1 is LNHDA and CDR2 is SQIVND (reference sequence).

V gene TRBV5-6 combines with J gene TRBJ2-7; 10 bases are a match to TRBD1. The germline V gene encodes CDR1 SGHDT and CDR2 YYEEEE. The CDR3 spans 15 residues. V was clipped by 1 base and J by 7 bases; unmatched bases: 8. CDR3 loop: CASSLPGQGLREQYF. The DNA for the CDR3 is TGTGCCAGCAGCTTGCCGGGACAGGGGTTAAGGGAGCAGTACTTC. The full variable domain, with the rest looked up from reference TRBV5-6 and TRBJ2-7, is DAGVTQSPTHLIKTRGQQVTLRCSPKSGHDTVSWYQQALGQGPQFIFQYYEEEERQRGNFPDRFSGHQFPNYSSELNVNALLLGDSALYLCASSLPGQGLREQYFGPGTRLTVT.

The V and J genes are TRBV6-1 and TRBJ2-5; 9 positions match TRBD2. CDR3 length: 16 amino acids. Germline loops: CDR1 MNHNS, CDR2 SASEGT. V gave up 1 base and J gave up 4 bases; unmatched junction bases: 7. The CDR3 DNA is TGTGCCAGCAGTGAAGGTGGAGCGGGGGGCGGAGAGACCCAGTACTTC. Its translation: CASSEGGAGGGETQYF.